This is a list of T cell receptor beta chains from one sample in a study of blood T cell repertoires in COVID-19. TCRdb's table, derived via immunoSEQ multiplex PCR, lists solely in-frame clones and lacks some. The data show approximately 350,000 clones, with roughly 87% seen just once and around 3% held by the top ten. What was sequenced was PBMCs or T cells enriched from blood (not recorded which). The origin of the receptors is a woman in her 30s who had recovered from COVID-19. Each CDR3 is given with its conserved first and last residue. The order of the fields is clone size, D gene, V gene, J gene, CDR3 DNA, CDR3 protein. D genes are given only for firm matches. For some rows the clone size is stated as once, few or many, or as a class when expanded; others skip it.

clone size: .
D gene: .
V gene: TRBV5-8
J gene: TRBJ2-1
CDR3 DNA: TGTGCCAGCAGCTTGCCCTCGCAGGAATCCTACAATGAGCAGTTCTTC
CDR3 protein: CASSLPSQESYNEQFF

clone size: .
D gene: .
V gene: TRBV6-5
J gene: TRBJ2-3
CDR3 DNA: TGTGCCAGCAGTTACTCGAGTGGGGGGACAGATACGCAGTATTTT
CDR3 protein: CASSYSSGGTDTQYF

clone size: .
D gene: TRBD1
V gene: TRBV4-2
J gene: TRBJ1-1
CDR3 DNA: TGTGCCAGCAGCCAAGAAACACAGGGGTTCACTGAAGCTTTCTTT
CDR3 protein: CASSQETQGFTEAFF

clone size: .
D gene: .
V gene: TRBV6-6
J gene: TRBJ1-3
CDR3 DNA: TGTGCCAGCCAAACGACCCGGGACACCATATATTTT
CDR3 protein: CASQTTRDTIYF

clone size: .
D gene: .
V gene: TRBV5-1
J gene: TRBJ2-2
CDR3 DNA: TGCGCCAGCAGCTTGGTCGGTAGGGGAACCGGGGAGCTGTTTTTT
CDR3 protein: CASSLVGRGTGELFF

clone size: .
D gene: TRBD2
V gene: TRBV5-1
J gene: TRBJ2-5
CDR3 DNA: TGCGCCAGCAGCTGGGAGGGAGAGACCCAGTACTTC
CDR3 protein: CASSWEGETQYF

clone size: .
D gene: .
V gene: TRBV7-9
J gene: TRBJ1-3
CDR3 DNA: TGTGCCAGCAGTCCACAGGGAGGGTCTGGAAACACCATATATTTT
CDR3 protein: CASSPQGGSGNTIYF

clone size: .
D gene: .
V gene: TRBV3-1/TRBV3-2
J gene: TRBJ2-1
CDR3 DNA: TGTGCCAGCAGCCAAGACTTAAACTACAATGAGCAGTTCTTC
CDR3 protein: CASSQDLNYNEQFF

clone size: .
D gene: .
V gene: TRBV3-1/TRBV3-2
J gene: TRBJ2-1
CDR3 DNA: TGTGCCAGCAGACCGCAGGGCTCCAATGAGCAGTTCTTC
CDR3 protein: CASRPQGSNEQFF

clone size: .
D gene: .
V gene: TRBV18
J gene: TRBJ1-1
CDR3 DNA: TGTGCCAGCTCACCGGTCCAGGATGAAGCTTTCTTT
CDR3 protein: CASSPVQDEAFF

clone size: once
D gene: TRBD2
V gene: TRBV28
J gene: TRBJ2-3
CDR3 DNA: TGTGCCAGCAGCACCCTCACTAGCGGGAGAGGAGATACGCAGTATTTT
CDR3 protein: CASSTLTSGRGDTQYF

clone size: .
D gene: .
V gene: TRBV18
J gene: TRBJ1-2
CDR3 DNA: TGTGCCAGCTCACCGTTTGAGGGCTCGTCCTATGGCTACACCTTC
CDR3 protein: CASSPFEGSSYGYTF

clone size: few
D gene: TRBD1
V gene: TRBV3-1/TRBV3-2
J gene: TRBJ1-6
CDR3 DNA: TGTGCCAGCAGCGCCAATGACAGGGACAATTCACCCCTCCACTTT
CDR3 protein: CASSANDRDNSPLHF

clone size: .
D gene: .
V gene: TRBV15
J gene: TRBJ2-3
CDR3 DNA: TGTGCCACCAGCACGACCCCGCAGGGCACAGATACGCAGTATTTT
CDR3 protein: CATSTTPQGTDTQYF

clone size: .
D gene: TRBD1
V gene: TRBV6-6
J gene: TRBJ2-2
CDR3 DNA: TGTGCCAGCAGTCACGAAGAAGCCGGGACAGGGGATACCGGGGAGCTGTTTTTT
CDR3 protein: CASSHEEAGTGDTGELFF

clone size: .
D gene: TRBD1
V gene: TRBV7-8
J gene: TRBJ1-3
CDR3 DNA: TGTGCCAGCAGCTCGGGACAGCTCGGAAACACCATATATTTT
CDR3 protein: CASSSGQLGNTIYF

clone size: few
D gene: .
V gene: TRBV19
J gene: TRBJ1-1
CDR3 DNA: TGTGCCAGTAGTATAAGGGGTAGGGGGAACACTGAAGCTTTCTTT
CDR3 protein: CASSIRGRGNTEAFF

clone size: .
D gene: .
V gene: TRBV7-9
J gene: TRBJ1-1
CDR3 DNA: TGTGCCAGCAGCTCCGTCGTGGCGGGAAACACTGAAGCTTTCTTT
CDR3 protein: CASSSVVAGNTEAFF

clone size: .
D gene: .
V gene: TRBV11-2
J gene: TRBJ1-1
CDR3 DNA: TGTGCCAGCAGCTTAGAGCCAGGGAGGGCTGAAGCTTTCTTT
CDR3 protein: CASSLEPGRAEAFF

clone size: .
D gene: TRBD1
V gene: TRBV19
J gene: TRBJ1-3
CDR3 DNA: TGTGCCAGTAGTATCGTGGGACAGTTCCAACCTGGAAACACCATATATTTT
CDR3 protein: CASSIVGQFQPGNTIYF

clone size: once
D gene: TRBD1
V gene: TRBV7-6
J gene: TRBJ1-6
CDR3 DNA: TGTGCCAGCAGCGAAACACTGGACAGGGAATATTCACCCCTCCACTTT
CDR3 protein: CASSETLDREYSPLHF

clone size: .
D gene: .
V gene: TRBV28
J gene: TRBJ1-3
CDR3 DNA: TGTGCCAGCAAGTTCCGGGGTGGCTCTGGAAACACCATATATTTT
CDR3 protein: CASKFRGGSGNTIYF

clone size: .
D gene: TRBD1
V gene: TRBV7-7
J gene: TRBJ2-7
CDR3 DNA: TGTGCTAGCAGCTTAGCCGCAGGGGGCTCCTACGAGCAGTACTTC
CDR3 protein: CASSLAAGGSYEQYF

clone size: once
D gene: .
V gene: TRBV7-7
J gene: TRBJ2-2
CDR3 DNA: TGTGCTAGCAGCTTAGAGGCGGCCGGGGAGCTGTTTTTT
CDR3 protein: CASSLEAAGELFF

clone size: .
D gene: .
V gene: TRBV5-1
J gene: TRBJ1-1
CDR3 DNA: TGCGCCAGCAGCCCCCTCGGTTACGATCGCACTGAAGCTTTCTTT
CDR3 protein: CASSPLGYDRTEAFF